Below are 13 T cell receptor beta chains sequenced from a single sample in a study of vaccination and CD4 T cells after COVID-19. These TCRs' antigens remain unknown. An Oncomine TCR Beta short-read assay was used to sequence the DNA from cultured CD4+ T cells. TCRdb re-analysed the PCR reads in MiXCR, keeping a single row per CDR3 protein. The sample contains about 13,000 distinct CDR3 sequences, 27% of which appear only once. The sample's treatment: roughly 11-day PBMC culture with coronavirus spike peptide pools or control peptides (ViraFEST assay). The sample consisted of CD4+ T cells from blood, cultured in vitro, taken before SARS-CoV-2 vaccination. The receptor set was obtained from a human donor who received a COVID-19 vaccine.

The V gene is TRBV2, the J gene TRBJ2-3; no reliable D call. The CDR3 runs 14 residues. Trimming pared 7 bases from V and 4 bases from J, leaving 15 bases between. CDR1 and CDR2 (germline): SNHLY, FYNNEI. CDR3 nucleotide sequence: TGTGCCAGCAATTCGATCGCGACCGCAGATACGCAGTATTTT. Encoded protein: CASNSIATADTQYF. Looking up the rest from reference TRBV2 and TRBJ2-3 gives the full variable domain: EPEVTQTPSHQVTQMGQEVILRCVPISNHLYFYWYRQILGQKVEFLVSFYNNEISEKSEIFDDQFSVERPDGSNFTLKIRSTKLEDSAMYFCASNSIATADTQYFGPGTRLTVL.

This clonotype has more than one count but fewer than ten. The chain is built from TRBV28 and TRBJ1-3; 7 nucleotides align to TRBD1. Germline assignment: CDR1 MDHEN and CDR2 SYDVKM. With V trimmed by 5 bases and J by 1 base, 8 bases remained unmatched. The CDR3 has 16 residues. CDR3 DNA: TGTGCCAGCAGTCGATCGACAGGGAAATCTGGAAACACCATATATTTT. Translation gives CASSRSTGKSGNTIYF.

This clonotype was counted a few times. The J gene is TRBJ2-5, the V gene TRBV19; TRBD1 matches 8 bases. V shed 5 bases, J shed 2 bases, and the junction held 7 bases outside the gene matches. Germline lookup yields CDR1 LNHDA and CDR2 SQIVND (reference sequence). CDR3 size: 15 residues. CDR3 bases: TGTGCCAGTAGTCCGACGGACAGGGTTCAAGAGACCCAGTACTTC. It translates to CASSPTDRVQETQYF.

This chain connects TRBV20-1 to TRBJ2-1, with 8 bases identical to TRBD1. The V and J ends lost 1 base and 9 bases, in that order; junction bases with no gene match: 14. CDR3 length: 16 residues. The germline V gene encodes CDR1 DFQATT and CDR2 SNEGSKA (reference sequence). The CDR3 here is CSARALEGTGIGEQFF. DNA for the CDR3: TGCAGTGCTAGAGCCCTTGAGGGGACAGGAATTGGTGAGCAGTTCTTC.

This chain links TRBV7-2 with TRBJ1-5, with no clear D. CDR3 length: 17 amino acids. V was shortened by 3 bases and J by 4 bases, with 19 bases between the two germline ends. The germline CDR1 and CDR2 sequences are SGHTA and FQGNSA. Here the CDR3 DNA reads TGTGCCAGCAGCTTTCGGGGAAGGAAGGGTCCGAATCAGCCCCAGCATTTT. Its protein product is CASSFRGRKGPNQPQHF.

The CDR3 loop reads CASSVDIRGLGFF. The CDR3 region has the DNA TGTGCCAGCAGTGTGGATATTAGAGGGCTAGGTTTTTTT. This sequence joins TRBV6-1 and TRBJ1-4, with no clear D. The CDR3 consists of 13 residues. CDR1 and CDR2 from the germline V gene are MNHNS and SASEGT. Trimming shortened V by 4 bases and J by 17 bases, and 20 bases separated the two germline ends.

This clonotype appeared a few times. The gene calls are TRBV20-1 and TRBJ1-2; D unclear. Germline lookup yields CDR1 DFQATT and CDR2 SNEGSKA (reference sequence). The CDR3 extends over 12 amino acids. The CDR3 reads CSQFRVNYGYTF. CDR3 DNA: TGCTCCCAGTTCCGGGTGAACTATGGCTACACCTTC.

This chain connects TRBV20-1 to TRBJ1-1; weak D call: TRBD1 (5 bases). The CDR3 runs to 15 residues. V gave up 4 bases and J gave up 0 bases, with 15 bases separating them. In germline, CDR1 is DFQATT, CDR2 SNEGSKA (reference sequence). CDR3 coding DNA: TGCAGTGCTAAGAGGGACGGCCCGATGAACACTGAAGCTTTCTTT. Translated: CSAKRDGPMNTEAFF.

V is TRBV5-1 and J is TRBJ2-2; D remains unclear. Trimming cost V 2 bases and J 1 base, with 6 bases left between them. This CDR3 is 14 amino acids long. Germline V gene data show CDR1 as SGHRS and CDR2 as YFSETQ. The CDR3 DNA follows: TGCGCCAGCAGCTTACTTATGAACACCGGGGAGCTGTTTTTT. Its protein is CASSLLMNTGELFF.

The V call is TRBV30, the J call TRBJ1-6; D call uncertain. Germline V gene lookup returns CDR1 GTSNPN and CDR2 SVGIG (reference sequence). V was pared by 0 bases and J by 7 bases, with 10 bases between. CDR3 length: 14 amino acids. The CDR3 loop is CAWSVGLDNSPLHF. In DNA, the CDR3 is TGTGCCTGGAGTGTCGGCCTTGACAATTCACCCCTCCACTTT.

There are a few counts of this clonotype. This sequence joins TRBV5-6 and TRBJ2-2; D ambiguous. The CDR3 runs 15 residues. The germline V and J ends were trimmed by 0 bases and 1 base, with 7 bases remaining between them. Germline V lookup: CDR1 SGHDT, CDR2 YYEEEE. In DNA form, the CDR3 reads TGTGCCAGCAGCTTGGCTCACTTGAACACCGGGGAGCTGTTTTTT. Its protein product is CASSLAHLNTGELFF.

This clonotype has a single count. DNA of the CDR3: TGCGCCAGCAGCTTGGGGCTTGGTCAAGAGACCCAGTACTTC. Its translation: CASSLGLGQETQYF. The V and J genes are TRBV5-1 and TRBJ2-5; unclear D gene. In germline, CDR1 is SGHRS, CDR2 YFSETQ. This CDR3 is 14 amino acids long. Trimming took off 0 bases at V and 2 bases at J, with 8 bases between the two ends.

The CDR3 DNA reads as TGTGCTAGTGGTTTGGTACGGGAGGAGAACACTGAAGCTTTCTTT. Translated, it gives CASGLVREENTEAFF. J is TRBJ1-1 and V is TRBV12-5, with D unclear. This CDR3 has 15 residues. Trimming took 0 bases from V and 1 from J, leaving 9 bases between them. Per the germline V gene, CDR1 is LGHNT and CDR2 is FRNRAP.